This T cell receptor (beta chain) comes out of a study of Tregs in tolerant kidney transplant recipients. Findings and limits, study-wide: Findings come from small patient numbers and require larger validation. The most relevant donor-specific Treg TCRbeta repertoire apparently came from expansion with activated donor B cells.

In the case of this clone: Antigen unknown.

The CDR3 loop spans 12 amino acids. The V end lost 8 bases, the J end lost 4 bases, and 11 bases lay between the germline ends. CDR1 is MDHEN and CDR2 is SYDVKM in the germline V gene. The repertoire was sequenced with immunoSEQ multiplex PCR; TCRdb's copy has only in-frame clones and lacks some. This table holds 70,000 to 95,000 clones, around 90% found once. V usage is TRBV28 and J usage is TRBJ1-2; D call uncertain. This clonotype originated in a human donor who received a combined kidney and bone marrow transplant. This specimen was Tregs from blood, taken before the transplant. CDR3 sequence (DNA): TGTGCCAGCTCCGGCAGACTCTATGGCTACACCTTC. Translated, it gives CASSGRLYGYTF.